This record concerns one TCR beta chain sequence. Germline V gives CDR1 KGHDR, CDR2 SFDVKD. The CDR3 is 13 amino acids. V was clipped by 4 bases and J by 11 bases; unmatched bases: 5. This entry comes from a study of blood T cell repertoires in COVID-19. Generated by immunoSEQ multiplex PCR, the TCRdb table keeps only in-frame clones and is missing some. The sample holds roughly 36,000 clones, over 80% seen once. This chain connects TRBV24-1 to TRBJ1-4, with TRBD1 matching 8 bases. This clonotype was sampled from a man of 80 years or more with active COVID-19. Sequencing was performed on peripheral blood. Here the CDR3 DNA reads TGTGCCACCAGTGACCCCGGACAGGGCAAACTGTTTTTT. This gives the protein CATSDPGQGKLFF.